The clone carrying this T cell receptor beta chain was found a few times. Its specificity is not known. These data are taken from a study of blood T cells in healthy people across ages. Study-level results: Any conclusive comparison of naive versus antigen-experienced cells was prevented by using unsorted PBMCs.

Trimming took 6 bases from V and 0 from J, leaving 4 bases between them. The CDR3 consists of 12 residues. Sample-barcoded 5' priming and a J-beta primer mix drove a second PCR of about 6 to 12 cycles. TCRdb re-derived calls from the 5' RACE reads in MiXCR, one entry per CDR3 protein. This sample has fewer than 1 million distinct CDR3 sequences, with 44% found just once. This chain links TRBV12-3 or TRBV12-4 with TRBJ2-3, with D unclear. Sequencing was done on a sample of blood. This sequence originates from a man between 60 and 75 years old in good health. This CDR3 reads CASRLSTDTQYF. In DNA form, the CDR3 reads TGTGCCAGCAGGTTGAGCACAGATACGCAGTATTTT.